A selection of T cell receptor beta chains follows, all from one sample in a study of chemoradiotherapy in HPV16-positive cancers. Assay: immunoSEQ multiplex PCR; the TCRdb copy retains only in-frame clones and omits some. The table lists about 970 clones, over 75% of them singletons. Sequenced here: tumor tissue, sampled from a patient who underwent chemoradiotherapy. The receptor set was obtained from a human donor with HPV-associated anogenital cancer. Each CDR3 is given with its conserved first and last residue. Fields, in order: D gene, V gene, J gene, clone size, CDR3 DNA, CDR3 protein. D genes are given only for firm matches. The listing skips clone size in some rows; elsewhere it reads once, few, many or a size class.

>-|TRBV5-1|TRBJ1-4|-
TGCGCCAGCAGCCCTTTAGGACAGAGAGCAACTAATGAAAAACTGTTTTTT
CASSPLGQRATNEKLFF
>-|TRBV28|TRBJ1-3|-
TGTGCCAGCGGGCAGGGAAGAAACACCATATATTTT
CASGQGRNTIYF
>TRBD1|TRBV15|TRBJ1-2|-
TGTGCCACGAGGATGGGACAGGGTAACTATGGCTACACCTTC
CATRMGQGNYGYTF
>-|TRBV11-2|TRBJ2-7|-
TGTGCCAGCAGCACAAACACAGGGCCGTACGAGCAGTACTTC
CASSTNTGPYEQYF
>-|TRBV5-6|TRBJ1-1|-
TGTGCCAGCAGCTTGGTAGGGCGGATGAACACTGAAGCTTTCTTT
CASSLVGRMNTEAFF
>-|TRBV6-6|TRBJ2-5|-
TGTGCCAGCAGTTCCGTCGGTTCGGGAGAGCAGTACTTC
CASSSVGSGEQYF
>-|TRBV2|TRBJ2-7|-
TGTGCCAGCGGGCAAGGGTACGAGCAGTACTTC
CASGQGYEQYF
>TRBD2|TRBV19|TRBJ2-1|-
TGTGCCAGTAGTATAATGGGACTAGCTGCAAGCTCCTACAATGAGCAGTTCTTC
CASSIMGLAASSYNEQFF
>TRBD2|TRBV7-2|TRBJ2-5|few
TGTGCCAGCAGCTTACAGGGGACTAGCGGGTCCCAAGAGACCCAGTACTTC
CASSLQGTSGSQETQYF
>TRBD1|TRBV29-1|TRBJ1-2|few
TGCAGCGGTGACAGGGGGCAAGGCTATGGCTACACCTTC
CSGDRGQGYGYTF
>TRBD1|TRBV28|TRBJ2-7|-
TGTGCCAGCAGTTCAAACAGGGGAATCGTCTCCGAGCAGTACTTC
CASSSNRGIVSEQYF
>-|TRBV4-3|TRBJ2-3|once
TGCGCCAGCAGCCAAGATGGGGGGAAGGCTGATACGCAGTATTTT
CASSQDGGKADTQYF
>-|TRBV9|TRBJ2-7|-
TGTGCCAGCAGCGTAGACGGCAGTTCCTACGAGCAGTACTTC
CASSVDGSSYEQYF
>TRBD2|TRBV27|TRBJ2-7|-
TGTGCCAGCAGTTCCTCGCGACTAGCGGGAGTTTACGAGCAGTATTTC
CASSSSRLAGVYEQYF
>-|TRBV28|TRBJ2-3|-
TGTGCCAGCAGTCCCGCGAATACGCAGTATTTT
CASSPANTQYF
>-|TRBV4-1|TRBJ2-7|-
TGCGCCAGCAGCCTCCCGGACAGACTCTCCTACGAGCAGTACTTC
CASSLPDRLSYEQYF
>-|TRBV7-6|TRBJ2-7|few
TGTGCCAGCAGTTACGAACTGGGTTCCTACGAGCAGTACTTC
CASSYELGSYEQYF
>-|TRBV6-5|TRBJ1-1|-
TGTGCCAGCTCCGGGAGTATTTTGAACACTGAAGCTTTCTTT
CASSGSILNTEAFF
>-|TRBV27|TRBJ2-6|-
TGTGCCAGCAGTTTATCCTTACTCGCTGGGGCCAACGTCCTGACTTTC
CASSLSLLAGANVLTF
>-|TRBV25-1|TRBJ2-7|-
TGTGCCAGCATTGGACATTTTGGGGACGAGCAGTACTTC
CASIGHFGDEQYF
>-|TRBV10-3|TRBJ1-2|-
TGTGCCATCACAGCAGGGGATGGTGGCTACACCTTC
CAITAGDGGYTF
>TRBD2|TRBV5-6|TRBJ2-1|-
TGTGCCAGCAGCTGGGGACTAGCGGGAGACAATGAGCAGTTCTTC
CASSWGLAGDNEQFF
>-|TRBV19|TRBJ2-3|-
TGTGCCAGTAGCTATACTAGCACAGATACGCAGTATTTT
CASSYTSTDTQYF
>TRBD1|TRBV7-9|TRBJ1-1|-
TGTGCCAGCAGCTTAGCCAGGGGACAGCTCAACACTGAAGCTTTCTTT
CASSLARGQLNTEAFF
>-|TRBV7-2|TRBJ2-7|hyperexpanded
TGTGCCAGCAGCCGGGACATCCCCGAGCAGTACTTC
CASSRDIPEQYF
>-|TRBV2|TRBJ2-7|-
TGTGCCAGCAGTTCAGGGATATCCTACGAGCAGTACTTC
CASSSGISYEQYF
>TRBD2|TRBV4-2|TRBJ2-1|-
TGTGCCAGCAGCGCCGATGGAACGGGAGGGTACAATGAGCAGTTCTTC
CASSADGTGGYNEQFF
>-|TRBV20-1|TRBJ1-2|-
TGCAGTGCTAGGGGGGCTCATGGCTACACCTTC
CSARGAHGYTF